This passage covers 30 T cell receptor beta chains from one sample sequenced in a study of identical twins. TCRdb recomputed calls from the 5' RACE reads with MiXCR, one row per CDR3 protein. The table shows some 1,700,000 distinct CDR3 sequences, with 25% to 35% occurring only once. Sequenced material: cord blood. These receptors were obtained from a newborn girl in good health.

As concerns this clonotype: This may arise from a read error, as a much more abundant clone is one base away. The chain combines TRBV20-1 with TRBJ2-4; 8 positions agree with TRBD2. This CDR3 is built from 14 residues. CDR1 DFQATT and CDR2 SNEGSKA come from the germline V gene (reference sequence). The CDR3 DNA follows: TGCAATGCAGTAGGCGGGGGGCCAAAAAACATTCAGTACTTC. Translation gives CNAVGGGPKNIQYF.

This clonotype was observed a handful of times. The CDR3, as DNA: TGCAGCGTTCGGGGGACGTTTAATGAAAAACTGTTTTTT. It translates to CSVRGTFNEKLFF. V is TRBV29-1 and J is TRBJ1-4; tentative D call: TRBD1 (5 bases). The CDR3 is 13 amino acids. With 5 bases removed from V and 4 bases from J, the gap between germline ends came to 11 bases. Germline lookup yields CDR1 SQVTM and CDR2 ANQGSEA.

J is TRBJ1-1 and V is TRBV6-1, with D tentatively TRBD1 (5 bases). The germline gives CDR1 MNHNS, CDR2 SASEGT. This CDR3 has 13 residues. Trimming left V 1 base short and J 8 bases short, with 11 bases between. CDR3 protein: CASSEEGPPEAFF. The CDR3 coding sequence is TGTGCCAGCAGTGAAGAGGGACCTCCCGAAGCTTTCTTT.

This clonotype has ten or more counts. V gene TRBV10-3 combines with J gene TRBJ2-3, with D possibly being TRBD1 or TRBD2 (5 bases each). V was pared by 1 base and J by 0 bases, with 8 bases between. CDR3 size: 15 residues. Germline CDR1 reads ENHRY; CDR2 reads SYGVKD. DNA for the CDR3: TGTGCCATCAGTGAGTACAGGACTAGCACAGATACGCAGTATTTT. Translated, it gives CAISEYRTSTDTQYF.

This clonotype was detected ten times or more. The chain has TRBV10-3 and TRBJ2-7, with a weak D call TRBD2 (5 bases). V shed 3 bases and J shed 2 bases, with 8 bases lying between them. This CDR3 comprises 13 residues. Germline-derived CDR1 and CDR2 are ENHRY and SYGVKD. Written as DNA, the CDR3 is TGTGCCATCAGTGATGTCGGGACCTACGAGCAGTACTTC. It yields the protein CAISDVGTYEQYF.

The V and J genes are TRBV20-1 and TRBJ2-3; D is perhaps TRBD1 or TRBD2 (6 bases each). Per the germline V gene, CDR1 is DFQATT and CDR2 is SNEGSKA (reference sequence). The CDR3 is made up of 15 amino acids. V gave up 5 bases and J gave up 2 bases, with 17 bases separating them. The CDR3 region is CSAVGGRGFTDTQYF. CDR3 nucleotides: TGCAGTGCTGTGGGGGGCCGGGGTTTCACAGATACGCAGTATTTT.

The chain is built from TRBV25-1 and TRBJ1-4, with D perhaps matching TRBD1 (6 bases). The V and J ends lost 6 bases and 0 bases respectively, with 11 bases between them. Per the germline V gene, CDR1 is MGHDK and CDR2 is SYGVNS. CDR3 length: 15 amino acids. In DNA, the CDR3 is TGTGCCAGCAGCCAGGGACACACAACTAATGAAAAACTGTTTTTT. Translating it yields CASSQGHTTNEKLFF.

In its sample, this clonotype was seen once. The CDR3 protein is CASNFTAYNEQYF. The CDR3 DNA is TGTGCCAGCAACTTCACAGCTTACAATGAGCAGTACTTC. V is TRBV7-9 and J is TRBJ2-1; D not certain. The DNA end lines up better with TRBJ2-7; the J call may be wrong. Germline V gene data show CDR1 as SEHNR and CDR2 as FQNEAQ (reference sequence). The CDR3 length is 13 residues.

V gene TRBV7-9 combines with J gene TRBJ2-7, with D perhaps TRBD2 (6 bases). Germline V CDR1 and CDR2: SEHNR, FQNEAQ (reference sequence). V lost 5 bases, J lost 3 bases, and 11 bases lay in between. The CDR3 has 13 residues. For the CDR3, the DNA is TGTGCCAGCAGCAGGGAGGCGGGCTACGAGCAGTACTTC. Protein sequence: CASSREAGYEQYF.

This clonotype was observed a handful of times. The chain has TRBV30 and TRBJ2-3; D possibly corresponds to TRBD1 (5 bases). V dropped 0 bases and J dropped 0 bases, with 10 bases sitting between them. The CDR3 is 15 amino acids. CDR1 is GTSNPN and CDR2 is SVGIG in the germline V gene (reference sequence). The CDR3 is CAWSVTGTSTDTQYF. DNA of the CDR3: TGTGCCTGGAGTGTAACAGGTACTAGCACAGATACGCAGTATTTT.

Comment on this clonotype: With a much larger clone just one base away, this may be a read error. J is TRBJ2-4 and V is TRBV12-3 or TRBV12-4; 11 bases line up with TRBD2. The ends lost 3 bases at V and 13 bases at J; junction bases unmatched: 11. This CDR3 contains 15 residues. The CDR3: CASSLTSGVAYGQYF. The CDR3 DNA follows: TGTGCCAGCAGTTTGACTAGCGGGGTTGCCTACGGGCAGTACTTC.

This chain links TRBV24-1 with TRBJ2-2, with 7 nucleotides matching TRBD1. The germline CDR1 and CDR2 sequences are KGHDR and SFDVKD. V gave up 7 bases and J gave up 7 bases; unmatched junction bases: 2. The CDR3 has 12 amino acids. In nucleotides, the CDR3 is TGTGCCACCAGATCAGGGGGCGGGGAGCTGTTTTTT. Residues: CATRSGGGELFF.

There are a few counts of this clonotype. The rearrangement links TRBV6-6 to TRBJ2-5; 13 nucleotides agree with TRBD2. The tail of the sequence fits TRBJ2-7 better, so the J call may be wrong. Germline V lookup: CDR1 MNHNY, CDR2 SVGAGI (reference sequence). CDR3 size: 16 residues. As DNA, the CDR3 is TGTGCCAGCAGTTTACCGGGACTAGCGGGATCCCACGAGCAGTACTTC. This translates into CASSLPGLAGSHEQYF.

The chain combines TRBV2 with TRBJ2-7, with TRBD2 matching 8 bases. Unmatched junction bases numbered 7, after V lost 4 bases and J lost 2 bases. Per the germline V gene, CDR1 is SNHLY and CDR2 is FYNNEI. The length of the CDR3 is 15 residues. The CDR3 spells CASSGRLALTYEQYF. The DNA for the CDR3 is TGTGCCAGCAGTGGCCGACTAGCGCTGACCTACGAGCAGTACTTC.

The chain carries TRBV7-2 and TRBJ2-7; 7 bases are shared with TRBD1. There are 15 residues in the CDR3. CDR1 and CDR2 (germline): SGHTA, FQGNSA. V was pared by 1 base and J by 4 bases, with 7 bases of the junction left unmatched. The CDR3: CASSLDPGQEYEQYF. The DNA for the CDR3 is TGTGCCAGCAGCTTAGACCCCGGACAGGAGTACGAGCAGTACTTC.

The chain couples TRBV5-1 to TRBJ2-5; TRBD2 aligns across 9 bases. Trimming removed 1 base from V and 11 bases from J; junction bases left unmatched: 12. The CDR3 is 15 amino acids. Per the germline V gene, CDR1 is SGHRS and CDR2 is YFSETQ. In DNA form, the CDR3 reads TGCGCCAGCAGCTTGACGACTAGCGGATACAATGAGCAGTACTTC. It translates to CASSLTTSGYNEQYF. Filled out from reference TRBV5-1 and TRBJ2-5, the complete variable domain reads KAGVTQTPRYLIKTRGQQVTLSCSPISGHRSVSWYQQTPGQGLQFLFEYFSETQRNKGNFPGRFSGRQFSNSRSEMNVSTLELGDSALYLCASSLTTSGYNEQYFGPGTRLLVL.

With respect to this clonotype: A junction end diverges from the germline sequence, so it may reflect a read error. The chain has TRBV5-1 and TRBJ1-1; possible D gene TRBD1, 5 bases. This CDR3 spans 13 amino acids. The germline V gene encodes CDR1 SGHRS and CDR2 YFSETQ. CDR3 residues: CTSSRGRYTEAFF. The CDR3 nucleotides read TGCACCAGCAGCCGGGGACGGTACACTGAAGCTTTCTTT.

The chain employs TRBV6-1 and TRBJ1-1; 9 nucleotides align to TRBD1. Germline loops: CDR1 MNHNS, CDR2 SASEGT. J was trimmed by 6 bases and V by 5 bases; bases with no gene match: 10. This CDR3 comprises 15 residues. CDR3 sequence reads: CASSTGGAEGAEAFF. The CDR3, as DNA: TGTGCCAGCAGTACAGGGGGCGCCGAGGGCGCTGAAGCTTTCTTT.

The chain links TRBV12-3 or TRBV12-4 to TRBJ1-2; D remains ambiguous. The CDR3 covers 14 residues. V gave up 6 bases and J gave up 4 bases, with 15 bases separating them. CDR3 nucleotides: TGTGCCAGCAGCCCAGGTGGGGTGGCCTATGGCTACACCTTC. Translating it yields CASSPGGVAYGYTF.

The chain combines TRBV2 with TRBJ2-7, with D perhaps matching TRBD1 (6 bases). The J call is uncertain, as TRBJ2-4 better fits the DNA end. This CDR3 region has 14 residues. Germline CDR1 SNHLY, CDR2 FYNNEI. The CDR3 bases are TGTGCCAGCAAGTATTCGGACAGCAGGAACATTCAGTACTTC. This encodes CASKYSDSRNIQYF.

This clonotype was seen only once. This may be a read error: a much more frequent sequence differs by one nucleotide. The V call is TRBV3-1, the J call TRBJ2-5; 8 nucleotides match TRBD2. Germline CDR1 is LGHDT and CDR2 is YNNKEL (reference sequence). The CDR3 runs 14 residues. V was clipped by 6 bases and J by 11 bases; unmatched bases: 14. CDR3 in amino acids: CASRSTSAGNEQYF. DNA of the CDR3: TGTGCCAGCAGGTCGACTAGCGCGGGCAATGAGCAGTACTTC.

J is TRBJ2-1 and V is TRBV6-1, with D maybe TRBD2 (5 bases). The CDR3 is made up of 14 amino acids. Per germline, CDR1 MNHNS and CDR2 SASEGT. Trimming took off 7 bases at V and 0 bases at J, with 10 bases between the two ends. CDR3 in amino acids: CASNFGSSYNEQFF. CDR3 DNA sequence: TGTGCCAGCAATTTTGGGAGCTCCTACAATGAGCAGTTCTTC.

This CDR3 is CASSYSGDNEQYF. For the CDR3, the DNA is TGTGCCAGCAGTTACTCAGGGGACAATGAGCAGTACTTC. The chain recombines TRBV6-5 with TRBJ2-1, with a possible D match to TRBD1 (6 bases). The last part of the DNA fits TRBJ2-7 better; the J call may be wrong. CDR3 length: 13 residues. Germline CDR1 reads MNHEY; CDR2 reads SVGAGI.

The J gene is TRBJ2-2, the V gene TRBV11-2, with a possible D match to TRBD1 (6 bases). The CDR3 spans 18 residues. V shed 0 bases and J shed 8 bases, with 22 bases lying between them. Per germline, CDR1 SGHAT and CDR2 FQNNGV. This CDR3 reads CASSLEGARSADKGELFF. The CDR3 nucleotides read TGTGCCAGCAGCTTAGAGGGGGCGAGGAGCGCGGATAAGGGGGAGCTGTTTTTT.

V and J are TRBV21-1 and TRBJ2-7; the tabulated D call, TRBD2, remains unverified against the DNA. TRBV21-1 corresponds to a pseudogene. There are 22 residues in the CDR3. The CDR3 DNA reads TGTGCCAGCAGCAAAGCGCTCGGGTCCGGGACTAGCGGGAGAAAGAGGCACTACGAGCAGTACTTC. Translated: CASSKALGSGTSGRKRHYEQYF.

Points on this clonotype: A junction boundary mismatches the germline segment, possibly from a read error. The chain links TRBV3-1 to TRBJ2-1; 15 bases match TRBD2. Germline V gives CDR1 LGHDT, CDR2 YNNKEL (reference sequence). The CDR3 extends over 16 amino acids. The chain's CDR3 is CASSRTSGRAYNKQFF. The CDR3 DNA sequence: TGTGCCAGCAGCCGGACTAGCGGGAGGGCCTACAATAAGCAGTTCTTC.

There are a few counts of this clonotype. The rearrangement uses TRBV5-5 and TRBJ2-7, with 13 nucleotides matching TRBD2. Germline lookup yields CDR1 SGHKS and CDR2 YYEKEE (reference sequence). The CDR3 consists of 16 residues. Trimming cost V 4 bases and J 0 bases; bases outside gene matches: 4. This CDR3 reads CASSIGLAGVSYEQYF. DNA of the CDR3: TGTGCCAGCAGCATTGGACTAGCGGGGGTCTCCTACGAGCAGTACTTC.

This clonotype was seen only a few times. J is TRBJ1-2 and V is TRBV5-6, with 7 bases lining up with TRBD1. The germline gives CDR1 SGHDT, CDR2 YYEEEE. This CDR3 is built from 14 residues. The J segment lost 2 bases and the V segment lost 4 bases, leaving 5 bases of the junction unmatched. CDR3 DNA sequence: TGTGCCAGCAGCCGACAGGGTCGCAACTATGGCTACACCTTC. This gives the protein CASSRQGRNYGYTF. Complete variable domain (other parts from reference TRBV5-6 and TRBJ1-2): DAGVTQSPTHLIKTRGQQVTLRCSPKSGHDTVSWYQQALGQGPQFIFQYYEEEERQRGNFPDRFSGHQFPNYSSELNVNALLLGDSALYLCASSRQGRNYGYTFGSGTRLTVV.

This clonotype was observed a few times. The chain recombines TRBV5-1 with TRBJ2-7; D may be TRBD2 (6 bases). Germline V gene lookup returns CDR1 SGHRS and CDR2 YFSETQ. CDR3 length: 15 amino acids. Trimming left V 4 bases short and J 0 bases short, with 14 bases between. Here the CDR3 DNA reads TGCGCCAGCAGCCCGGGGACTCCCCCCTCCTACGAGCAGTACTTC. It encodes CASSPGTPPSYEQYF.

Worth noting for this clonotype: Germline and junction disagree at one end, which may indicate a read error. This chain links TRBV14 with TRBJ1-2; no reliable D call. This CDR3 has 14 amino acids. In germline, CDR1 is SGHDN, CDR2 FVKESK. In DNA, the CDR3 is TGTGCCAGCAACCAATTGGGCGCAGGCTATGGCTACACCTTC. It encodes CASNQLGAGYGYTF.